The 3 T cell receptor beta chains given below trace back to one sample, sequenced in a study of response to subunit inactivated influenza vaccine. Each CDR3 protein gets one entry after TCRdb re-called the RT-PCR reads with MiXCR. The table lists fewer than 800,000 distinct CDR3 sequences, approximately 15% of them singletons. The source was PBMCs from blood, collected about 13 days after vaccination. These receptors were obtained from a man aged 50 to 60 who received an inactivated influenza vaccine.

This chain connects TRBV12-3 or TRBV12-4 to TRBJ2-7; D remains ambiguous. The CDR3 has 14 amino acids. Trimming took off 6 bases at V and 6 bases at J, with 18 bases between the two ends. The CDR3 loop is CASSLSQMTGEQYF. The CDR3 DNA sequence: TGTGCCAGCAGCCTCAGTCAGATGACCGGCGAGCAGTACTTC.

The V call is TRBV30, the J call TRBJ2-1, with D tentatively TRBD2 (6 bases). Germline CDR1 reads GTSNPN; CDR2 reads SVGIG (reference sequence). This CDR3 contains 15 residues. Trimming pared 2 bases from V and 4 bases from J, leaving 15 bases between. The CDR3 DNA follows: TGTGCCTGGAGTCATCTAGCCGGGACTTACAATGAGCAGTTCTTC. It yields the protein CAWSHLAGTYNEQFF.

J is TRBJ1-2 and V is TRBV3-1; 7 bases are a match to TRBD1. The CDR3 is 13 residues long. The germline CDR1 and CDR2 sequences are LGHDT and YNNKEL (reference sequence). J was trimmed by 6 bases and V by 6 bases; bases with no gene match: 7. The CDR3: CASRGTGEDGYTF. The DNA for the CDR3 is TGTGCCAGCAGGGGCACAGGGGAGGATGGCTACACCTTC.